A single sample is the source of the 15 T cell receptor beta chains below, sequenced in a study of blood T cell repertoires in COVID-19. Assay: immunoSEQ multiplex PCR; the TCRdb copy retains only in-frame clones and omits some. The sample lists about 330,000 clones, about 92% occurring once. Input material: PBMCs or T cells enriched from blood (not recorded which). The receptors were gathered from a woman aged 30 to 39 who had recovered from COVID-19.

This chain links TRBV7-2 with TRBJ2-4; the D is unclear. Germline CDR1 reads SGHTA; CDR2 reads FQGNSA. Trimming took 5 bases from V and 7 from J, leaving 9 bases between them. The CDR3 sequence is 12 residues long. DNA for the CDR3: TGTGCCAGCAGCCCAGGTAGTAACATTCAGTACTTC. The encoded protein is CASSPGSNIQYF.

V gene TRBV5-4 combines with J gene TRBJ1-2; weak D call: TRBD1 (6 bases). V gave up 4 bases and J gave up 8 bases, with 21 bases separating them. CDR3 size: 15 residues. Looked up from germline, CDR1 is SGHNT and CDR2 is YYREEE (reference sequence). The CDR3 DNA reads as TGTGCCAGCAGCACAGGGACCCCCGAGGTCAAGGGCTACACCTTC. Translation gives CASSTGTPEVKGYTF.

This clone turned up a few times. The chain is built from TRBV4-1 and TRBJ2-7, with TRBD2 matching over 8 bases. V dropped 1 base and J dropped 6; count of bases not matched to a gene: 5. This CDR3 comprises 14 residues. CDR1 is MGHRA, CDR2 YSYEKL, per germline. The CDR3 DNA is TGCGCCAGCAGCCAAGTCGGGGGGGCAGCCGAGCAGTACTTC. Protein sequence: CASSQVGGAAEQYF.

The CDR3 DNA reads as TGTGCCAGTAGTATGGGACAGGGCTACAATGAGCAGTTCTTC. It is translated as CASSMGQGYNEQFF. V and J are TRBV19 and TRBJ2-1; 9 bases align to TRBD1. V dropped 3 bases and J dropped 3; count of bases not matched to a gene: 0. The CDR3 loop spans 14 amino acids. The germline CDR1 and CDR2 sequences are LNHDA and SQIVND (reference sequence).

The chain is built from TRBV5-1 and TRBJ2-7; 12 nucleotides agree with TRBD1. CDR1 and CDR2 (germline): SGHRS, YFSETQ. The CDR3 length is 15 residues. V lost 4 bases, J lost 3 bases, and 5 bases stayed unmatched. CDR3: CASSGGTGGYYEQYF. CDR3 DNA sequence: TGCGCCAGCAGCGGAGGGACAGGGGGCTACTACGAGCAGTACTTC. Filled out from reference TRBV5-1 and TRBJ2-7, the complete variable domain reads KAGVTQTPRYLIKTRGQQVTLSCSPISGHRSVSWYQQTPGQGLQFLFEYFSETQRNKGNFPGRFSGRQFSNSRSEMNVSTLELGDSALYLCASSGGTGGYYEQYFGPGTRLTVT.

The chain combines TRBV2 with TRBJ2-1, with 7 bases fitting TRBD2. The CDR3 is made up of 14 amino acids. V lost 3 bases, J lost 5 bases, and 4 bases stayed unmatched. From germline, CDR1 is SNHLY and CDR2 FYNNEI. The CDR3 sequence: CASSDQRENNEQFF. CDR3 DNA: TGTGCCAGCAGTGACCAGCGGGAAAACAATGAGCAGTTCTTC.

This rearrangement joins TRBV19 to TRBJ1-5; D is unresolved. From germline, CDR1 is LNHDA and CDR2 SQIVND (reference sequence). CDR3 length: 15 amino acids. The ends were cut back, 4 bases at V and 5 bases at J, with 15 bases in the middle. Here the CDR3 reads CASSTGRGKYQPQHF. The CDR3 DNA reads TGTGCCAGTAGTACCGGGAGAGGAAAATATCAGCCCCAGCATTTT. The full variable domain, completed using reference TRBV19 and TRBJ1-5, is DGGITQSPKYLFRKEGQNVTLSCEQNLNHDAMYWYRQDPGQGLRLIYYSQIVNDFQKGDIAEGYSVSREKKESFPLTVTSAQKNPTAFYLCASSTGRGKYQPQHFGDGTRLSIL.

The chain has TRBV5-1 and TRBJ1-2; D remains ambiguous. The CDR3 runs to 14 residues. V was trimmed by 4 bases and J by 3 bases, leaving 13 bases between them. CDR1 is SGHRS and CDR2 is YFSETQ in the germline V gene. The CDR3 coding sequence is TGCGCCAGCAGCCTGAATGAGGCCTACTATGGCTACACCTTC. Translating it yields CASSLNEAYYGYTF.

In DNA form, the CDR3 reads TGTGCCAGCACGACAGGGGCTCCGCAGTATTTT. This sequence encodes CASTTGAPQYF. V is TRBV2 and J is TRBJ2-3; the match to TRBD1 covers 8 bases. The CDR3 covers 11 residues. CDR1 and CDR2 from the germline V gene are SNHLY and FYNNEI. With 7 bases clipped from V and 10 bases from J, the junction kept 4 bases outside the gene matches. Filled out from reference TRBV2 and TRBJ2-3, the complete variable domain reads EPEVTQTPSHQVTQMGQEVILRCVPISNHLYFYWYRQILGQKVEFLVSFYNNEISEKSEIFDDQFSVERPDGSNFTLKIRSTKLEDSAMYFCASTTGAPQYFGPGTRLTVL.

This chain connects TRBV12-3 or TRBV12-4 to TRBJ1-1; 7 nucleotides align to TRBD1. This CDR3 region has 13 residues. The ends lost 5 bases at V and 10 bases at J; junction bases unmatched: 10. The CDR3 bases are TGTGCCAGCAGTCCCGGACAGGACTCTGGAGCTTTCTTT. Translation gives CASSPGQDSGAFF.

This clone has just one count. The J gene is TRBJ2-7, the V gene TRBV6-4, with TRBD1 matching over 7 bases. Per germline, CDR1 MRHNA and CDR2 SNTAGT. V lost 4 bases, J lost 4 bases, and 13 bases stayed unmatched. This CDR3 region has 16 residues. The CDR3 bases are TGTGCCAGCAGTGTCACACTCCGGGACAGTTCATACGAGCAGTACTTC. Translating gives CASSVTLRDSSYEQYF.

This chain uses TRBV24-1 with TRBJ2-3; weak D call: TRBD2 (6 bases). This CDR3 spans 16 amino acids. With 5 bases removed from V and 2 bases from J, the gap between germline ends came to 16 bases. The germline gives CDR1 KGHDR, CDR2 SFDVKD. DNA for the CDR3: TGTGCCACCAGTGCCCGGCGCGGCGGGATCACAGATACGCAGTATTTT. Amino acids: CATSARRGGITDTQYF.

The chain carries TRBV5-4 and TRBJ1-2, with 8 bases fitting TRBD1. CDR3 length: 15 residues. After removal of 1 base from V and 2 bases from J, the junction contained 4 bases not matched to a gene. CDR1 is SGHNT and CDR2 is YYREEE in the germline V gene (reference sequence). The CDR3 protein is CASSLNRDRNYGYTF. CDR3 nucleotides: TGTGCCAGCAGCTTGAACCGGGACAGGAACTATGGCTACACCTTC.

V and J are TRBV7-8 and TRBJ2-7; TRBD2 matches 14 bases. Germline values: CDR1 SGHVS, CDR2 FQNEAQ. V was clipped by 4 bases and J by 1 base; unmatched bases: 9. The CDR3 covers 18 residues. CDR3 sequence reads: CASSSPGLAGVVSYEQYF. CDR3 DNA sequence: TGTGCCAGCAGCTCTCCGGGACTAGCGGGAGTGGTATCCTACGAGCAGTACTTC.

The chain combines TRBV28 with TRBJ2-1; 11 nucleotides agree with TRBD2. V shed 7 bases and J 0 bases; nucleotides not matched to a gene: 17. In germline, CDR1 is MDHEN, CDR2 SYDVKM. The CDR3 sequence is 20 residues long. The CDR3 loop reads CASTTRRLAGILSSYNEQFF. CDR3 bases: TGTGCCAGCACCACTCGACGACTAGCGGGGATTTTAAGCTCCTACAATGAGCAGTTCTTC.